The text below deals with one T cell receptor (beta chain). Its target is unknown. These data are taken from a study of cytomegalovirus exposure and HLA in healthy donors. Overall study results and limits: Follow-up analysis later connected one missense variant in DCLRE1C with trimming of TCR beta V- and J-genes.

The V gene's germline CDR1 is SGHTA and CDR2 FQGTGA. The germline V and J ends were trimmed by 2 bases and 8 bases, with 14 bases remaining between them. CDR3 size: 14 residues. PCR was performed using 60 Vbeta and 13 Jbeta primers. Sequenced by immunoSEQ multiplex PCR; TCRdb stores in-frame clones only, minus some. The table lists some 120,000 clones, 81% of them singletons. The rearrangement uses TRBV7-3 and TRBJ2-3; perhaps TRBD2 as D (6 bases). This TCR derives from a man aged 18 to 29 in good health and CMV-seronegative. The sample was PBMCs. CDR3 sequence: CASSLGSLGGTQYF. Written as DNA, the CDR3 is TGTGCCAGCAGCTTAGGGTCACTCGGGGGTACGCAGTATTTT. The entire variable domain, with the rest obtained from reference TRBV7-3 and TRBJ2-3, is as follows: GAGVSQTPSNKVTEKGKYVELRCDPISGHTALYWYRQSLGQGPEFLIYFQGTGAADDSGLPNDRFFAVRPEGSVSTLKIQRTERGDSAVYLCASSLGSLGGTQYFGPGTRLTVL.